A selection of T cell receptor beta chains follows, all from one sample in a study of cytomegalovirus exposure and HLA in healthy donors. Measured with immunoSEQ multiplex PCR; TCRdb has only the in-frame clones, and not every one. The table lists about 67,000 clones, approximately 67% of them singletons. The sample consisted of PBMCs. The receptors derive from a woman aged 25 to 39 in good health and CMV-seronegative. The CDR3 runs from the conserved cysteine through the conserved F or W. The D gene is left open where the match is weak. The listing skips clone size in some rows; elsewhere it reads once, few, many or a size class.

>TRBV7-9|TRBJ1-1|13|TRBD1|.
CASSKQGGGEAFF
TGTGCCAGCAGCAAGCAGGGGGGAGGTGAAGCTTTCTTT
>TRBV6-5|TRBJ2-7|14|TRBD2|.
CASYGTSVTYEQYF
TGTGCCAGCTATGGGACTAGCGTAACCTACGAGCAGTACTTC
>TRBV5-4|TRBJ1-5|15|TRBD1|.
CASSQDEGAHQPQHF
TGTGCCAGCAGCCAAGATGAGGGGGCTCATCAGCCCCAGCATTTT
>TRBV5-1|TRBJ1-2|13|TRBD1|.
CASSPDRGYGYTF
TGCGCCAGCAGCCCCGACAGGGGCTATGGCTACACCTTC
>TRBV2|TRBJ2-2|16|TRBD1|medium-sized
CASSHGTGDDTGELFF
TGTGCCAGCTCACACGGGACAGGGGACGACACCGGGGAGCTGTTTTTT
>TRBV7-3|TRBJ1-1|15|.|few
CASSASRGGSTEAFF
TGTGCCAGCAGCGCTTCTCGGGGGGGGAGCACTGAAGCTTTCTTT
>TRBV28|TRBJ1-1|14|.|.
CASRDDRINTEAFF
TGTGCCAGCAGAGATGACAGGATTAACACTGAAGCTTTCTTT
>TRBV19|TRBJ1-4|15|TRBD1|.
CASTAGTANNEKLFF
TGTGCCAGTACTGCCGGGACAGCTAATAATGAAAAACTGTTTTTT
>TRBV6-6|TRBJ1-1|12|.|.
CASSTDRSEAFF
TGTGCCAGCAGTACAGACAGGAGTGAAGCTTTCTTT
>TRBV5-6|TRBJ1-2|15|.|few
CASSLRNRAGLGYTF
TGTGCCAGCAGCTTGCGGAACAGGGCGGGCCTTGGCTACACCTTC
>TRBV2|TRBJ2-7|16|TRBD1|few
CASSQPWGQRPYEQYF
TGTGCCAGCTCCCAACCCTGGGGACAGAGACCCTACGAGCAGTACTTC
>TRBV5-1|TRBJ2-3|16|TRBD2|.
CASSPGLAVGTDTQYF
TGCGCCAGCAGCCCCGGACTAGCGGTGGGCACAGATACGCAGTATTTT
>TRBV19|TRBJ1-2|16|.|.
CASSPLPGALNYGYTF
TGTGCCAGTAGTCCACTACCAGGGGCGTTAAACTATGGCTACACCTTC
>TRBV7-3|TRBJ2-1|15|.|.
CASSREGSSYNEQFF
TGTGCCAGCAGCCGAGAGGGTAGCTCCTACAATGAGCAGTTCTTC
>TRBV30|TRBJ1-1|11|.|.
CAQGRDTEAFF
TGTGCCCAAGGGAGAGACACTGAAGCTTTCTTT
>TRBV7-9|TRBJ2-3|13|.|.
CASSLDGPDTQYF
TGTGCCAGCAGCTTAGATGGGCCAGATACGCAGTATTTT
>TRBV18|TRBJ2-7|12|.|.
CVSSLDRYEQYF
TGTGTCAGCTCACTCGACAGGTACGAGCAGTACTTC
>TRBV5-6|TRBJ1-3|14|.|.
CASRRWGTGNTIYF
TGTGCCAGCCGACGTTGGGGCACTGGAAACACCATATATTTT
>TRBV12-5|TRBJ2-7|14|.|.
CASRRTAKAYEQYF
TGTGCTAGTCGTCGGACAGCCAAGGCCTACGAGCAGTACTTC
>TRBV15|TRBJ2-2|15|.|few
CATSRGDWNTGELFF
TGTGCCACCAGCAGAGGAGACTGGAACACCGGGGAGCTGTTTTTT
>TRBV18|TRBJ1-6|14|TRBD1|few
CASSPRDRGSPLHF
TGTGCCAGCTCACCCCGGGACAGGGGTTCACCCCTCCACTTT
>TRBV4-1|TRBJ1-2|15|TRBD1|medium-sized
CASSPGTGNAYGYTF
TGCGCCAGCAGCCCCGGGACAGGAAACGCTTATGGCTACACCTTC
>TRBV5-1|TRBJ1-2|14|.|once
CASKLSWDIYGYTF
TGCGCCAGCAAATTATCTTGGGACATCTATGGCTACACCTTC
>TRBV7-9|TRBJ2-3|17|TRBD2|.
CASSELAGGLLTDTQYF
TGTGCCAGCAGCGAACTAGCGGGGGGTCTCCTCACAGATACGCAGTATTTT
>TRBV6-5|TRBJ1-2|11|.|.
CASKGVYGYTF
TGTGCCAGCAAAGGAGTCTATGGCTACACCTTC
>TRBV9|TRBJ1-1|16|TRBD1|.
CASSASPGQRNTEAFF
TGTGCCAGCAGCGCTTCCCCGGGACAGCGGAACACTGAAGCTTTCTTT
>TRBV5-6|TRBJ2-1|16|TRBD2|few
CASAIYGGGPYNEQFF
TGTGCCAGCGCAATATACGGGGGGGGGCCCTACAATGAGCAGTTCTTC
>TRBV9|TRBJ2-1|16|TRBD2|.
CASSVTLAGGHNEQFF
TGTGCCAGCAGCGTGACACTAGCGGGGGGTCACAATGAGCAGTTCTTC
>TRBV30|TRBJ1-1|13|.|.
CAWKGGQNTEAFF
TGTGCCTGGAAGGGGGGGCAGAACACCGAAGCTTTCTTT
>TRBV7-9|TRBJ1-4|14|.|.
CASSFVDSNEKLFF
TGTGCCAGCAGCTTCGTGGACAGTAATGAAAAACTGTTTTTT
>TRBV10-3|TRBJ1-3|13|.|medium-sized
CAIQAASGNTIYF
TGTGCCATCCAGGCAGCATCTGGAAACACCATATATTTT
>TRBV19|TRBJ2-7|11|.|.
CASSNLGEQYF
TGTGCCAGTAGTAATCTAGGCGAGCAGTACTTC
>TRBV2|TRBJ2-6|12|.|.
CASRGVANVLTF
TGTGCCAGCCGCGGCGTGGCCAACGTCCTGACTTTC
>TRBV29-1|TRBJ1-2|12|.|.
CSVYTGNYGYTF
TGCAGCGTTTATACAGGGAACTATGGCTACACCTTC
>TRBV10-3|TRBJ2-5|13|TRBD1|.
CAISENRGETQYF
TGTGCCATCAGTGAGAACAGGGGAGAGACCCAGTACTTC
>TRBV5-5|TRBJ1-3|16|.|few
CASSLVPQGGGNTIYF
TGTGCCAGCAGCTTGGTCCCTCAGGGAGGTGGAAACACCATATATTTT
>TRBV28|TRBJ2-3|17|TRBD2|.
CASSLAGLGGSTDTQYF
TGTGCCAGCAGTTTAGCGGGGCTGGGGGGGAGCACAGATACGCAGTATTTT
>TRBV4-1|TRBJ2-5|15|TRBD1|.
CASSQGSDRAETQYF
TGCGCCAGCAGCCAAGGTTCGGACAGGGCAGAGACCCAGTACTTC
>TRBV6-5|TRBJ2-1|15|.|.
CASSYTRTAYNEQFF
TGTGCCAGCAGTTACACTAGGACAGCCTACAATGAGCAGTTCTTC
>TRBV15|TRBJ1-3|16|.|.
CATSPRLAGNGNTIYF
TGTGCCACCAGCCCCCGCCTGGCAGGGAACGGAAACACCATATATTTT
>TRBV18|TRBJ2-2|12|.|.
CAGQTSTGELFF
TGTGCCGGGCAAACGAGTACCGGGGAGCTGTTTTTT
>TRBV6-5|TRBJ1-4|12|.|.
CASSLINEKLFF
TGTGCCAGCAGTTTAATAAATGAAAAACTGTTTTTT
>TRBV19|TRBJ2-7|15|TRBD2|.
CASSIRAGGSNEQYF
TGTGCCAGTAGTATACGGGCGGGGGGGTCGAACGAGCAGTACTTC
>TRBV6-6|TRBJ2-1|15|TRBD2|.
CASCGGGGAANEQFF
TGTGCCAGCTGTGGGGGGGGAGGAGCGGCTAATGAGCAGTTCTTC
>TRBV2|TRBJ2-6|16|TRBD1|.
CASSPQGASGANVLTF
TGTGCCAGCAGTCCACAGGGGGCCTCTGGGGCCAACGTCCTGACTTTC
>TRBV27|TRBJ2-4|15|TRBD2|.
CASSWSPSGKNIQYF
TGTGCCAGCAGTTGGAGCCCTAGCGGGAAAAACATTCAGTACTTC
>TRBV7-9|TRBJ1-2|12|.|.
CASSLDRTGYTF
TGTGCCAGCAGCTTAGACAGAACTGGCTACACCTTC